The 9 T cell receptor beta chains given below trace back to one sample, sequenced in a study of response to subunit inactivated influenza vaccine. TCRdb reprocessed the RT-PCR reads with MiXCR, giving one entry per CDR3 protein. The sample lists under 800,000 distinct CDR3 sequences, 14% occurring once. The sequenced sample was PBMCs from blood, obtained around 14 days before vaccination. These receptors originate from a man aged 45 to 65 who received an inactivated influenza vaccine.

This clonotype was recorded at least ten times. The V call is TRBV24-1, the J call TRBJ1-5; D remains ambiguous. The CDR3 contains 13 residues. CDR1 is KGHDR and CDR2 is SFDVKD in the germline V gene. The ends were cut back, 5 bases at V and 6 bases at J, with 10 bases in the middle. The CDR3 protein is CATSGPEGQPQHF. The CDR3, as DNA: TGTGCCACCAGTGGACCCGAGGGTCAGCCCCAGCATTTT.

J is TRBJ2-5 and V is TRBV20-1; possible D gene TRBD1, 5 bases. This CDR3 spans 13 amino acids. With 6 bases removed from V and 5 bases from J, the gap between germline ends came to 16 bases. From germline, CDR1 is DFQATT and CDR2 SNEGSKA (reference sequence). CDR3 in DNA: TGCAGTGCAATCCCCGTATGGGGCGAGACCCAGTACTTC. Translating gives CSAIPVWGETQYF.

This clonotype occurred many times. The rearrangement links TRBV5-1 to TRBJ2-5; maybe TRBD2 (6 bases). V was clipped by 6 bases and J by 1 base, with 16 bases between them. The CDR3 runs to 15 residues. The germline gives CDR1 SGHRS, CDR2 YFSETQ. CDR3 in DNA: TGCGCCAGCAATCCCGGGGCGGGAACCCAAGAGACCCAGTACTTC. It encodes CASNPGAGTQETQYF.

The chain links TRBV29-1 to TRBJ2-7; D may be TRBD2 (5 bases). The CDR3 loop spans 11 amino acids. The ends were cut back, 6 bases at V and 2 bases at J, with 8 bases in the middle. The germline gives CDR1 SQVTM, CDR2 ANQGSEA. This chain's CDR3 is CSVSGTYEQYF. CDR3 bases: TGCAGCGTATCCGGGACCTACGAGCAGTACTTC.

The DNA of the CDR3 is TGTGCCCTCAGTCTCTACGCACCGGGACAGGGGGACCAAGAGACCCAGTACTTC. It codes for CALSLYAPGQGDQETQYF. The chain links TRBV2 to TRBJ2-5; the match to TRBD1 covers 11 bases. The CDR3 spans 18 residues. V gave up 11 bases and J gave up 0 bases; unmatched junction bases: 17. Germline CDR1 SNHLY, CDR2 FYNNEI.

Only a few counts were recorded for this clonotype. The chain links TRBV20-1 to TRBJ1-6, with D tentatively TRBD1 (5 bases). From germline, CDR1 is DFQATT and CDR2 SNEGSKA (reference sequence). V lost 3 bases, J lost 11 bases, and 11 bases lay in between. The CDR3 is 12 residues long. Written as DNA, the CDR3 is TGCAGTGCTAGCGGGGCAGATCCACCCCTCCACTTT. It specifies CSASGADPPLHF.

The chain recombines TRBV6-5 with TRBJ1-2; D gene ambiguous. This CDR3 is built from 14 residues. Deletions cut 2 bases from V and 2 bases from J, with 9 bases between. Germline V gene lookup returns CDR1 MNHEY and CDR2 SVGAGI. The CDR3 spells CASSYGPRNYGYTF. CDR3 nucleotide sequence: TGTGCCAGCAGTTACGGACCCCGGAACTATGGCTACACCTTC.

The chain employs TRBV12-3 or TRBV12-4 and TRBJ2-5; TRBD2 might be the D (6 bases). The CDR3 sequence is 15 residues long. Trimming stripped 5 bases from V and 1 base from J, with 14 bases between. The CDR3 sequence: CASSPPGGIQETQYF. The CDR3, as DNA: TGTGCCAGCAGTCCCCCCGGAGGGATCCAAGAGACCCAGTACTTC.

This clonotype appeared a few times. The chain combines TRBV6-8 with TRBJ2-7, with no clear D. CDR1 and CDR2 from the germline V gene are MNHGY and SAAAGT. V was shortened by 7 bases and J by 6 bases, with 19 bases between the two germline ends. The CDR3 has 14 amino acids. CDR3 DNA sequence: TGTGCCAGCACCCCCGGACCCTGCAGGTGCGAGCAGTACTTC. Its protein product is CASTPGPCRCEQYF.